Detailed here is one TCR beta chain. The protocol was immunoSEQ multiplex PCR, while the TCRdb copy is restricted to in-frame clones and leaves out a portion. The sample shows about 80,000 clones, under 95% of them seen only once. The data belong to a study of T cell changes during pregnancy in multiple sclerosis. Trimming stripped 10 bases from V and 2 bases from J, with 15 bases between. The length of the CDR3 is 15 residues. CDR1 and CDR2 from the germline V gene are ENHRY and SYGVKD. The sequencing here drew on peripheral blood, taken before pregnancy. The TCR was taken from a female donor with multiple sclerosis, enrolled in a pregnancy study. V and J are TRBV10-3 and TRBJ2-6, with D possibly matching TRBD1 (6 bases). CDR3 sequence (DNA): TGTGCCACCGCAGGACAGAATACTGGGGCCAACGTCCTGACTTTC. Protein product: CATAGQNTGANVLTF.